Here is one T cell receptor beta chain with its context. No antigen is known for it. CDR3 size: 12 residues. V was cut by 4 bases and J by 6 bases, with 7 bases left in between. The germline CDR1 and CDR2 sequences are MGHDK and SYGVNS. Both 60 Vbeta primers and 13 Jbeta primers went into the PCR. Sequencing used immunoSEQ multiplex PCR; TCRdb keeps in-frame clones, though not all of them. This sample has approximately 170,000 clones, with 70% to 75% found just once. The data were obtained in a study of cytomegalovirus exposure and HLA in healthy donors. Findings and caveats of the study: Fewer N-insertions than the roughly 670-donor mean were reportedly shown by an Asian-associated ancestry cluster in a later analysis. Later analysis demonstrated an association between a missense DCLRE1C variant and TCR beta V- and J-gene trimming. Productive rates of about 87% or about 30% were seen for most TCR beta V segments in an earlier analysis.

Sequenced: PBMCs. This rearrangement joins TRBV25-1 to TRBJ1-5; possibly TRBD1 for D (5 bases). The receptor comes from a woman aged 25-40 years in good health and CMV-seropositive. The CDR3, as DNA: TGTGCCAGCAGTGCAACAGGTCAGCCCCAGCATTTT. Amino acid sequence: CASSATGQPQHF.